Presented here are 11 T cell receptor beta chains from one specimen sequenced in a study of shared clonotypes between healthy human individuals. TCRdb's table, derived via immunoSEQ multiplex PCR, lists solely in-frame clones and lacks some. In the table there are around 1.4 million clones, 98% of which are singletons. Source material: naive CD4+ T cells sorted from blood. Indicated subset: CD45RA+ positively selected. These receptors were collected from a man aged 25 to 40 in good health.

CDR3 in DNA: TGTGCCAGCAGCGAGATAGCGGGGGGCGAGCAGTTCTTC. Protein: CASSEIAGGEQFF. The rearrangement uses TRBV5-4 and TRBJ2-1, with 10 bases matching TRBD2. This CDR3 contains 13 residues. The germline V gene has CDR1 SGHNT and CDR2 YYREEE (reference sequence). The ends lost 4 bases at V and 10 bases at J; junction bases unmatched: 5. Looking up the rest from reference TRBV5-4 and TRBJ2-1 gives the full variable domain: ETGVTQSPTHLIKTRGQQVTLRCSSQSGHNTVSWYQQALGQGPQFIFQYYREEENGRGNFPPRFSGLQFPNYSSELNVNALELDDSALYLCASSEIAGGEQFFGPGTRLTVL.

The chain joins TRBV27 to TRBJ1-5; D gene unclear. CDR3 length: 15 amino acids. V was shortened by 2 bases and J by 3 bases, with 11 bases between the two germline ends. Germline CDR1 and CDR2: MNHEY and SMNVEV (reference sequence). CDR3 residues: CASSLANAPNQPQHF. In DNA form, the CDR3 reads TGTGCCAGCAGTTTAGCTAACGCACCCAATCAGCCCCAGCATTTT.

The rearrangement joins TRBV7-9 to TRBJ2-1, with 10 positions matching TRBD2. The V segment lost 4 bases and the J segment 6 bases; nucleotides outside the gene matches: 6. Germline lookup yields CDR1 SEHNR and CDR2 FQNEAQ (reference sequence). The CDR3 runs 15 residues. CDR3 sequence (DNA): TGTGCCAGCAGCTCCGGGACTAGCGTCGGCAATGAGCAGTTCTTC. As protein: CASSSGTSVGNEQFF.

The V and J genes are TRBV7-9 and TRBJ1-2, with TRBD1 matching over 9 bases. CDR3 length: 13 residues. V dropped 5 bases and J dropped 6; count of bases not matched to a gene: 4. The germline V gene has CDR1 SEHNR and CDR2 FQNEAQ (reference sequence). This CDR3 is CASSPGQGHGYTF. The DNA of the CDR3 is TGTGCCAGCAGCCCCGGACAGGGGCATGGCTACACCTTC. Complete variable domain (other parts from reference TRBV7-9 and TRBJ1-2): DTGVSQNPRHKITKRGQNVTFRCDPISEHNRLYWYRQTLGQGPEFLTYFQNEAQLEKSRLLSDRFSAERPKGSFSTLEIQRTEQGDSAMYLCASSPGQGHGYTFGSGTRLTVV.

In DNA form, the CDR3 reads TGTGCCAGCAGCTTAAAGCCCCCGGGACAGCGGGGCGATGAGCAGTTCTTC. This sequence encodes CASSLKPPGQRGDEQFF. This rearrangement joins TRBV11-3 to TRBJ2-1; either TRBD1 or TRBD2 may supply D (7 bases each). CDR3 length: 17 residues. Trimming pared 2 bases from V and 8 bases from J, leaving 22 bases between. Germline V gene lookup returns CDR1 SGHNT and CDR2 YENEEA.

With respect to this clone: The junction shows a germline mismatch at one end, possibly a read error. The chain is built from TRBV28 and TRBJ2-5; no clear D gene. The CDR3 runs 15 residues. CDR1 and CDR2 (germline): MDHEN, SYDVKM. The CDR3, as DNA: TGTGCCACCGAACCGTTGGCCGATAACCACGAGACCCAGTACTTC. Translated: CATEPLADNHETQYF.

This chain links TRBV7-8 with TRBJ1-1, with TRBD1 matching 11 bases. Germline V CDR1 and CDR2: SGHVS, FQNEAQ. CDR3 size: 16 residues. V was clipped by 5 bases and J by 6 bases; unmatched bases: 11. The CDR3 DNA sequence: TGTGCCAGCAGCGGAAGCCGGGACAGGGGGAAATCTGAAGCTTTCTTT. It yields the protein CASSGSRDRGKSEAFF.

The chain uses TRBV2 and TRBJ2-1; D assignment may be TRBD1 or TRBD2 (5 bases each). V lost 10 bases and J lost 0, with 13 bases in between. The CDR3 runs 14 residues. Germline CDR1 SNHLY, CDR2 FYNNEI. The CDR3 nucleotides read TGTGCCAAGATGGGGGAAAGCTCCTACAATGAGCAGTTCTTC. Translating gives CAKMGESSYNEQFF.

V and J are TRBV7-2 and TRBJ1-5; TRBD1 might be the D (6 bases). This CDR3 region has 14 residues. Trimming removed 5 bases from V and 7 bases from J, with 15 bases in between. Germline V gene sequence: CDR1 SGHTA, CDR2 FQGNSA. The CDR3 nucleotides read TGTGCCAGCAGCCAGTACAGGGTGGGGCAGCCCCAGCATTTT. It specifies CASSQYRVGQPQHF.

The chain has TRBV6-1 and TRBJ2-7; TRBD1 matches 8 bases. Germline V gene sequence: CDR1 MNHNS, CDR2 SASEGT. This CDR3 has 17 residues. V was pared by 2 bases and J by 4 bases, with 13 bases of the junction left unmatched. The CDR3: CASSEQTMDRVVYEQYF. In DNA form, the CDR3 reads TGTGCCAGCAGTGAACAAACGATGGACAGGGTTGTGTACGAGCAGTACTTC.

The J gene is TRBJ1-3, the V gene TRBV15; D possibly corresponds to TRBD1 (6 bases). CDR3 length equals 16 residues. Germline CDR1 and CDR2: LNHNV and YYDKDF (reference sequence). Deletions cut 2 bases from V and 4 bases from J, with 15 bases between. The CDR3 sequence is CATSRLPGQSGNTIYF. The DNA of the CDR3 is TGTGCCACCAGCAGACTCCCGGGACAATCCGGAAACACCATATATTTT.